The sequence of this T cell receptor (beta chain) was determined in a study of shared clonotypes between healthy human individuals (dated by TCRdb to 2020 to 2022). For the study in its entirety: The cohort included three men and two women between 18 and 49 years of age. Per donor, three plates each were used for CD4 naive and CD4 memory, two for CD8 naive, and one for CD8 memory. The study deeply sequenced blood TCR repertoires of five healthy adults to estimate repertoire size and the extent of clonotype sharing between individuals. Libraries were prepared and TCR repertoires were sequenced by different laboratories using diverse techniques, in order to increase sequencing depth and limit assay-specific biases. Leukapheresis yielded between about 0.9 and 9 billion PBMCs per donor.

The donors were healthy, HIV-negative adults with no recently reported acute infections or vaccinations. Only Caucasian adults living in Nashville, Tennessee, USA were represented among the donors. CD4+ T cells were enriched by magnetic negative selection; naive cells were then positively selected on CD45RA, and the negative fraction formed the memory subset. Blood was collected by leukapheresis, and PBMCs were isolated by Ficoll-Histopaque density gradient centrifugation and then cryopreserved in liquid nitrogen vapor phase. Purity and quantity of every magnetically sorted T cell population were checked by analytical flow cytometry. Each sorted fraction had its genomic DNA isolated and then quantified by UV absorbance on a Nanodrop 2000c. A remark on this clone: The clone's antigen remains unknown. The record has no base qualities; no much larger clone is one base away.

Reading from cysteine to phenylalanine, the CDR3 counts 15 amino acids. Only the CDR3 DNA is retained, 45 bases long and in frame from the first base. The V end gives up 6 bases and the J end 2 bases, leaving 8 bases in the junction not matched to a gene. CDR1 SNHLY and CDR2 FYNNEI were looked up in the germline V gene. General conclusions and limits of the study: Sampling was limited to blood, and TCR repertoires in tissue likely differ from TCR repertoires in blood. Incomplete sequencing was indicated by rarefaction of sorted-subset datasets, despite the large sequencing depth. Clonotypes shared by all four sorted-subset donors showed higher generation probabilities than non-shared clonotypes. Naive subsets generally had larger estimated clonotype richness than memory subsets did. Pairwise subsampling led to the expectation that sequencing depth would affect the degree of clonotype sharing among donors. Sharing across a few donors was observed for 4.5% to 6.5% of naive CD4, about 4% of naive CD8, 2% to 2.5% of memory CD4, and about 0.39% of memory CD8 clonotypes. Because the study included a small number of donors, the genetic and exposure-history diversity represented was limited.

TCR CDR3 regions were amplified from genomic DNA by multiplex PCR using the deep immunoSEQ assay. Genomic DNA extracted from each cell subset was distributed evenly over all wells of several immunoSEQ 96-well plates, and each plate served as one replicate. Each replicate PCR for sorted subsets received roughly 200 ng genomic DNA, equal to tens of thousands of T cell genomes. Purified libraries were quantified with a Qubit 3.0 fluorometer, sized on a Bioanalyzer 2100, and re-quantified with the KAPA Library Quantification kit. A separate single-read 150-cycle Illumina NextSeq 550 flow cell was used to sequence each immunoSEQ 96-well plate. The published analysis was carried out like this. The immunoSEQ output contained only junctional sequences without quality scores, so filtering could not match that applied to full-length reads. To assign V/J genes and CDR3, sequences were annotated against IMGT germline references using PyIR, a Python wrapper for IgBLAST v1.9. Reads were filtered out if the reads had weak V/J assignments (E-value above 1e-6), no CDR3, stop codons, out-of-frame junctions, or ambiguous translated residues. V3J clonotypes were defined by identical inferred V gene, J gene, and CDR3 amino acid sequence. Percentage overlap between repertoires was computed as shared unique clonotypes divided by the size of the smaller repertoire. RTK rarefaction, the Chao1 estimator, and Recon v2.1 estimates of unobserved clonotypes were used to assess repertoire richness. For all TCRbeta clonotypes obtained by the gDNA method from a handful of donors, generation probabilities were computed with OLGA. TCRdb provides this immuneACCESS table in a form limited to in-frame rearrangements. Some clones are lacking; in checked studies, under half of them reflect an unresolved V gene, and why the rest are absent is not known. D and trimming were read from the DNA, whereas the V and J calls and clone size are those reported in that table. Recorded for this sample are 1,100,000 or so clones; around 78% of them occurred a single time. About 0.52% of the sample lies in the top ten.

The chain employs TRBV2 and TRBJ2-5; 8 central nucleotides agree with TRBD1. The clonotype originates from a man aged 18-30 years in good health. Some clones in this sample may be carry-over from other donors' samples. Input material: memory CD4+ T cells from PBMCs. This specimen's cell subset or site label, interpreted: CD45RA-negative fraction. The CDR3 corresponds to CASRADRQGQETQYF. At the DNA level, the sequence is TGTGCCAGCAGGGCCGATAGACAGGGGCAAGAGACCCAGTACTTC.